This T cell receptor beta chain derives from a study of T-cell memory formation after mild COVID-19. General study results and limits: Contracting clones from day 15 to 85 had balanced CD4/CD8; later expanders favoured CD4+.

Trimming took 5 bases from V and 1 from J, leaving 14 bases between them. Germline-derived CDR1 and CDR2 are SGHAT and FQNNGV. This CDR3 has 15 residues. TCRdb ran MiXCR on the 5' RACE reads and lists one entry per CDR3 protein. The table records about 340,000 distinct CDR3 sequences, 21% of them present only once. This clonotype has a handful of counts. Antigen specificity is unknown. The sequence derives from an adult woman who had mild COVID-19 (a few samples of this study predate the infection). Cell type and time point are not known. Sequencing was performed on PBMCs or a T cell subset sorted from them (not recorded which). The chain is built from TRBV11-2 and TRBJ1-1; possible D gene TRBD1, 5 bases. CDR3 nucleotide sequence: TGTGCCAGCAGCCCGACGACAGAGCCGAACACTGAAGCTTTCTTT. It codes for CASSPTTEPNTEAFF.